This paragraph reports one TCR beta chain. The data originate from a study of blood T cell repertoires in COVID-19. Study-wide background: Sites across the United States, Italy and Spain contributed samples from acute and convalescent COVID-19. In each case, the material was cDNA or gDNA derived from T cells, B-cell-depleted T cells, or PBMCs.

Authors' data handling: Amplification of reference gene primers provided the estimated nucleated cell counts. Using immunoSEQ multiplex PCR, the repertoire was profiled, and TCRdb retains in-frame clones only, with some absent. Clonal size and the V and J genes are those of that table, whereas D and trimming came from the DNA. The data hold some 130,000 clones, with 84% observed a single time. V shed 5 bases and J 2 bases; nucleotides not matched to a gene: 9. The CDR3 has 17 residues. In germline, CDR1 is SEHNR, CDR2 FQNEAQ (reference sequence). This rearrangement joins TRBV7-9 to TRBJ2-2; 9 bases are shared with TRBD1. The receptor comes from a woman aged 80 or over with acute or convalescent COVID-19. The sample taken for sequencing was peripheral blood. The CDR3 reads CASSNTGGGFNTGELFF. As DNA, the CDR3 is TGTGCCAGCAGCAATACAGGGGGCGGTTTTAACACCGGGGAGCTGTTTTTT.